The 19 T cell receptor beta chains below were found in one sample sequenced in a study of blood T cells in healthy people across ages. It was with a sample-barcoded 5' primer and a J-beta primer mix that a second PCR of about 6 to 11 cycles was run. MiXCR, applied by TCRdb to the 5' RACE reads, yields one record per CDR3 protein. The table shows 1.5 million to 2 million distinct CDR3 sequences, with roughly 30% occurring only once. The sequenced sample was blood. Receptors originate from a woman between 25 and 40 years old in good health.

The gene calls are TRBV9 and TRBJ2-3; TRBD2 matches 7 bases. After removal of 2 bases from V and 13 bases from J, the junction contained 7 bases not matched to a gene. The CDR3 runs to 12 residues. CDR1 is SGDLS and CDR2 is YYNGEE in the germline V gene. The CDR3: CASSVERGREYF. CDR3 DNA sequence: TGTGCCAGCAGCGTGGAGCGGGGTAGGGAGTATTTT.

In DNA, the CDR3 is TGTGCCAGCGTGAGGCGGGAGATCTCCTACAATGAGCAGTTCTTC. The encoded protein is CASVRREISYNEQFF. The rearrangement uses TRBV6-1 and TRBJ2-1, with 7 positions matching TRBD2. The CDR3 is 15 amino acids. Trimming took 8 bases from V and 0 from J; bases not matched to a gene: 7. Per the germline V gene, CDR1 is MNHNS and CDR2 is SASEGT.

This clonotype was seen repeatedly, ten times or more. CDR3 DNA sequence: TGTGCCAGCAGCTTATCATACACTGAAGCTTTCTTT. This gives the protein CASSLSYTEAFF. The V call is TRBV7-2, the J call TRBJ1-1; no reliable D call. Trimming stripped 2 bases from V and 3 bases from J, with 4 bases between. There are 12 residues in the CDR3. Germline values: CDR1 SGHTA, CDR2 FQGNSA.

This clonotype occurred many times. The genes are TRBV6-6 and TRBJ2-7; 7 nucleotides match TRBD1. Germline V gives CDR1 MNHNY, CDR2 SVGAGI (reference sequence). This CDR3 has 16 residues. V shed 7 bases and J 5 bases; nucleotides not matched to a gene: 17. CDR3 region: CASTSGTARTRHEQYF. In nucleotides, the CDR3 is TGTGCCAGCACCTCCGGGACAGCCAGAACCAGACACGAGCAGTACTTC.

The chain links TRBV5-1 to TRBJ2-1, with 8 bases matching TRBD2. Germline trimming cut 4 bases from V and 3 bases from J; bases unmatched to any gene: 9. Germline CDR1 reads SGHRS; CDR2 reads YFSETQ. CDR3 size: 16 residues. The chain's CDR3 is CASSPSLGGVYNEQFF. DNA for the CDR3: TGCGCCAGCAGCCCCTCTCTCGGGGGGGTCTACAATGAGCAGTTCTTC.

The chain couples TRBV4-1 to TRBJ1-1; the D gene is possibly TRBD1 (6 bases). Germline lookup yields CDR1 MGHRA and CDR2 YSYEKL. The CDR3 is 16 amino acids. Trimming shortened V by 0 bases and J by 0 bases, and 11 bases separated the two germline ends. CDR3 region: CASSQDLGQLNTEAFF. Here the CDR3 DNA reads TGCGCCAGCAGCCAAGACCTCGGACAGTTGAACACTGAAGCTTTCTTT.

The rearrangement uses TRBV27 and TRBJ1-4; D remains ambiguous. Trimming stripped 3 bases from V and 7 bases from J, with 12 bases between. The CDR3 contains 14 residues. Germline CDR1 reads MNHEY; CDR2 reads SMNVEV (reference sequence). Written as DNA, the CDR3 is TGTGCCAGCAGTTTTGTCGGAGGTGGTGAAAAACTGTTTTTT. As protein: CASSFVGGGEKLFF.

V and J are TRBV27 and TRBJ1-4; no definite D call. Trimming shortened V by 3 bases and J by 6 bases, and 11 bases separated the two germline ends. Germline values: CDR1 MNHEY, CDR2 SMNVEV (reference sequence). The CDR3 runs 14 residues. CDR3 in amino acids: CASSLVGQDEKLFF. The CDR3, as DNA: TGTGCCAGCAGTTTGGTTGGGCAGGATGAAAAACTGTTTTTT.

This clonotype appeared a few times. This chain links TRBV5-1 with TRBJ2-2; maybe TRBD1 (6 bases). CDR3 length: 16 amino acids. V shed 4 bases and J shed 4 bases, with 17 bases lying between them. The V gene's germline CDR1 is SGHRS and CDR2 YFSETQ. CDR3 region: CASSLDRLLSTGELFF. The CDR3 DNA sequence: TGCGCCAGCAGCCTGGACAGATTACTTTCCACCGGGGAGCTGTTTTTT.

The chain recombines TRBV7-2 with TRBJ2-1; D perhaps matches TRBD2 (6 bases). Trimming stripped 5 bases from V and 16 bases from J, with 18 bases between. In germline, CDR1 is SGHTA, CDR2 FQGNSA. This CDR3 contains 12 residues. The CDR3 DNA reads TGTGCCAGCAGCGTACACCGGGACTCCCTCTTCTTC. Amino acid sequence: CASSVHRDSLFF.

This clonotype came up many times. The rearrangement uses TRBV5-1 and TRBJ2-1; TRBD2 agrees at 9 bases. Trimming at V came to 0 bases and at J to 7 bases, leaving 8 bases not matched to a gene. Germline-derived CDR1 and CDR2 are SGHRS and YFSETQ. The CDR3 runs to 16 residues. CDR3 DNA: TGCGCCAGCAGCTTGGGGTGGACTAGCGTTGAAAATGAGCAGTTCTTC. This codes for CASSLGWTSVENEQFF.

The chain employs TRBV25-1 and TRBJ1-2; the match to TRBD1 covers 10 bases. CDR1 MGHDK and CDR2 SYGVNS come from the germline V gene. V trimming: 6 bases; J trimming: 8 bases; junction bases outside the gene matches: 9. The CDR3 runs to 14 residues. The DNA of the CDR3 is TGTGCCAGCAGGGATGACAGGGGGCCGAGGGGCTACACCTTC. It yields the protein CASRDDRGPRGYTF.

In regard to this clonotype: This could be a read error, since a much larger clone is one nucleotide away. The rearrangement joins TRBV4-3 to TRBJ2-3; TRBD2 matches at 7 bases. CDR3 size: 16 residues. Germline CDR1 and CDR2: LGHNA and YSLEER. The CDR3 coding sequence is TGCGCCAGCAGCCAAGACGGCCCCCCGGCGGGAGATACGCAGTGTTTT. It codes for CASSQDGPPAGDTQCF.

This clonotype was picked up a small number of times. A read error may account for a junction end that differs from germline. J is TRBJ1-1 and V is TRBV7-9; perhaps TRBD1 as D (5 bases). Per the germline V gene, CDR1 is SEHNR and CDR2 is FQNEAQ (reference sequence). The CDR3 sequence is 13 residues long. The CDR3 reads CASGFDGGTEAFF. In DNA, the CDR3 is TGTGCCAGCGGCTTCGATGGGGGGACTGAAGCTTTCTTT.

The table lists this clonotype with a few counts. With a much larger clone just one base away, this may be a read error. The chain has TRBV12-5 and TRBJ1-5; perhaps TRBD1 as D (5 bases). Germline values: CDR1 LGHNT, CDR2 FRNRAP. This CDR3 has 14 amino acids. The CDR3 region is CVSGLAGRNQPQHF. Written as DNA, the CDR3 is TGTGTTAGTGGTTTGGCAGGGCGCAATCAGCCCCAGCATTTT.

The rearrangement joins TRBV28 to TRBJ2-3; TRBD2 agrees at 7 bases. The CDR3 sequence is 16 residues long. The ends lost 4 bases at V and 4 bases at J; junction bases unmatched: 11. CDR1 is MDHEN, CDR2 SYDVKM, per germline. CDR3 loop: CASSSNPLAAADTQYF. The CDR3 DNA is TGTGCCAGCAGTTCCAACCCTCTAGCGGCTGCAGATACGCAGTATTTT.

This chain uses TRBV12-3 or TRBV12-4 with TRBJ1-2, with D uncertain. Trimming shortened V by 3 bases and J by 8 bases, and 16 bases separated the two germline ends. The CDR3 sequence is 14 residues long. This CDR3 is CASSFAYIGMGYTF. The DNA of the CDR3 is TGTGCCAGCAGTTTTGCCTATATAGGGATGGGCTACACCTTC.

This sequence joins TRBV10-2 and TRBJ1-5; D is undetermined. This CDR3 is 13 amino acids long. The V gene lost 3 bases and the J gene lost 5 bases, with 8 bases spanning the gap. CDR1 and CDR2 from the germline V gene are WSHSY and SAAADI. The chain's CDR3 is CASSDGWDQPQHF. The CDR3 bases are TGCGCCAGCAGTGATGGGTGGGATCAGCCCCAGCATTTT.

This clonotype was recorded a few times. This rearrangement joins TRBV9 to TRBJ2-1, with 9 bases identical to TRBD2. This CDR3 is 17 amino acids long. The V and J ends lost 4 bases and 0 bases, in that order; junction bases with no gene match: 8. The germline CDR1 and CDR2 sequences are SGDLS and YYNGEE. This CDR3 is CASSTRSSGASYNEQFF. CDR3 DNA sequence: TGTGCCAGCAGCACCCGGTCTAGCGGGGCCTCCTACAATGAGCAGTTCTTC. The full variable domain, rest sourced from reference TRBV9 and TRBJ2-1, is DSGVTQTPKHLITATGQRVTLRCSPRSGDLSVYWYQQSLDQGLQFLIQYYNGEERAKGNILERFSAQQFPDLHSELNLSSLELGDSALYFCASSTRSSGASYNEQFFGPGTRLTVL.